A single T cell receptor (beta chain) is shown here with its context. Antigen specificity is unknown. The investigators split CD4+ cells into a CD45RA+ naive subset and a CD45RA-negative memory subset. The data were obtained in a study of shared clonotypes between healthy human individuals. Study-level background: Those who served as donors were a couple of women and a few men between the ages of 18 and 49. Study conclusions and caveats: It was observed that roughly 5.5% of naive CD4 clonotypes were shared across several donors.

Trimming stripped 6 bases from V and 7 bases from J, with 19 bases between. The CDR3 length is 16 residues. The germline CDR1 and CDR2 sequences are MNHNY and SVGAGI (reference sequence). Running of the assay took place at deep level. Assay used: immunoSEQ multiplex PCR; TCRdb lists only in-frame clones, some missing. The sample shows 2.5 million or so clones, approximately 92% of them seen only once. The TCR comes from a man aged 18 to 30 in good health. The sequencing sample was made of naive CD4+ T cells sorted from blood. The subset denotes: CD45RA+ positively selected. The chain combines TRBV6-6 with TRBJ1-6; TRBD1 is a possible D gene (6 bases). CDR3 in DNA: TGTGCCAGCAGACCTTCCGGATTCCAGGGGAATTCACCCCTCCACTTT. It codes for CASRPSGFQGNSPLHF.